These T cell receptor beta chains were read from a single sample in a study of T cell clones after liver transplantation. Measured with immunoSEQ multiplex PCR; TCRdb has only the in-frame clones, and not every one. The table shows approximately 55,000 clones, with approximately 71% occurring only once. The source was CD4+ T cells from blood, collected around 52 months after liver transplant. The receptors shown here come from a human patient who received a liver transplant. A subset of T cells may come from the graft donor. Both conserved end residues are trimmed from each CDR3. A D gene is named only where the DNA matches it firmly.

D gene	V gene	J gene	CDR3 protein
-	TRBV7-9	TRBJ2-7	ASSLKGREQY
-	TRBV11-2	TRBJ2-1	ASSLVSPRDNEQF
-	TRBV28	TRBJ2-5	ASSHEETQY
TRBD1	TRBV19	TRBJ1-6	ASSYPGQGNSPLH
-	TRBV19	TRBJ2-3	ASSILYQGGDTQY
-	TRBV5-6	TRBJ2-7	ASSLVPASYEQY
-	TRBV19	TRBJ1-1	ASSIDGEPEAF
-	TRBV27	TRBJ1-1	ASRWAPAGEAF
-	TRBV27	TRBJ2-3	ASRATDTQY
-	TRBV2	TRBJ2-3	ATHRQITDTQY
-	TRBV7-2	TRBJ2-3	ASSPGPGRSTDTQY
TRBD1	TRBV12-5	TRBJ2-1	ASGLSSPGQGYYEQF
-	TRBV18	TRBJ1-1	ASSPEGRTEAF
-	TRBV4-2	TRBJ2-7	ASSPQPSREQY
TRBD1	TRBV7-8	TRBJ1-1	ASRGDRAGVINTEAF
TRBD2	TRBV29-1	TRBJ2-5	SVRAGGETQY